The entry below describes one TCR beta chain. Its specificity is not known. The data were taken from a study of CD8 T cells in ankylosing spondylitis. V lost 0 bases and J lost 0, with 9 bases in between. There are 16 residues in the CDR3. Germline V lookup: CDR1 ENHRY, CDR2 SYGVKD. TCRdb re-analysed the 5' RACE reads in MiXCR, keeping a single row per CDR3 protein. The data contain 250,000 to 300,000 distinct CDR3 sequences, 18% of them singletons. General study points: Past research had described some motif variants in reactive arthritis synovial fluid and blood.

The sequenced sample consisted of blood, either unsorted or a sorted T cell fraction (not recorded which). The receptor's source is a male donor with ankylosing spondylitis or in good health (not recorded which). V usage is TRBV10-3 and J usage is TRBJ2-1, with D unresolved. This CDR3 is CAISESGRNSYNEQFF. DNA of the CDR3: TGTGCCATCAGTGAGTCGGGCAGAAACTCCTACAATGAGCAGTTCTTC.